The sequence of this T cell receptor (beta chain) was determined in a study of OX40 agonist ivuxolimab in advanced cancers. Study overall: The eligibility criteria allowed prior anti-PD-1, anti-PD-L1 or anti-CTLA-4 therapy, and approximately 38% had some. Notes on the study in general: On average, a greater number of expanded clones characterised CD8+ T cells relative to CD4+. Also showing low normalized T-cell clonal expansion were some of the nonresponders. At 0.1 to 3.0 mg/kg and by week 6, CD4+ and CD8+ T cells in the blood had expanded clonally.

The method was immunoSEQ multiplex PCR; TCRdb's version includes in-frame clones alone and lacks a portion of them. The data show some 69,000 clones, roughly nine tenths seen once. Of note for this clone: Its antigen is not known.

V trimming: 0 bases; J trimming: 6 bases; junction bases outside the gene matches: 6. Germline CDR1 reads MNHEY; CDR2 reads SMNVEV (reference sequence). This CDR3 has 15 amino acids. The TCR comes from an adult with an advanced solid tumor such as melanoma, head and neck, liver or kidney cancer. The gene calls are TRBV27 and TRBJ2-7; 9 bases fit TRBD2. Source: CD4+ or CD8+ T cells sorted from blood, taken in a trial of the OX40 agonist ivuxolimab. CDR3 loop: CASSLSLAGQSEQYF. CDR3 DNA sequence: TGTGCCAGCAGTTTATCCCTAGCGGGGCAAAGCGAGCAGTACTTC.